This TCR beta chain was recorded in a study of blood T cell repertoires in COVID-19 (TCRdb year 2020). Looking at the study overall: Samples from collaborators originated in the United States, Italy and Spain and spanned both the acute and convalescent phases of COVID-19. The prospective study material was composed of cDNA or gDNA derived from T cells, B-cell-depleted T cells, or PBMCs. Subjects who had been exposed to COVID-19, were actively infected with it, or had recovered from it provided the deeply sampled blood TCRbeta repertoires that made up the dataset. The repertoires were released in a freely available public database meant as a resource for research on the immune response to SARS-CoV-2. Samples were obtained from the ongoing ImmuneRACE study (first 160 participants) and from about 1,300 subjects provided by 6 global collaborators. The sample metadata nearly always contained a de-identified subject ID, COVID-19 status, age in years and sex. Where HLA class I and class II types were available, the types were taken from metadata supplied by the sample provider, not from assay-based typing. What the work shows at the level of the full study, not this receptor alone: Clinical and demographic metadata were provided uncurated, with the amount varying by source and participant.

Each collaborating institution followed its own protocols to collect whole blood in K2EDTA tubes. For TCRbeta analysis, collaborator samples were shipped as frozen whole blood, as isolated PBMCs, or as DNA extracted from either sample type. Note on this clone: Its cognate antigen has yet to be identified. Base qualities are not provided; no much larger clone lies one nucleotide away.

CDR1 and CDR2 (SGHAT, FQNNGV) derive from the germline V gene. The CDR3, cysteine through phenylalanine, is 15 amino acids long. The entry retains the CDR3 DNA only, 45 bases that are in frame from base 1. V and J are trimmed by 4 bases and 2 bases, and the gene matches miss 7 bases of the junction. TCRbeta CDR3 regions were amplified from genomic DNA by means of the immunoSEQ Assay, a bias-controlled multiplex PCR. Regarding the original processing steps: Within the assay, amplification of reference gene primers was used to estimate how many nucleated cells each sample contained. To quantify the absolute abundance of each unique TCRbeta CDR3 rearrangement, sequence reads were collapsed and filtered. For each sample, productive Simpson clonality was calculated as the square root of Simpson's diversity index across productive rearrangements. Imported from immuneACCESS, the table was reduced by TCRdb to in-frame sequences with V and J called. These copies leave out some clones; in studies compared against another copy, an unresolved V gene accounts for under half, and the cause of the remainder is not known. D and trimming were read from the DNA, whereas the V and J calls and clone size are those reported in that table. For this sample there are 200,000 to 250,000 clones; about 83% appear just once. The ten largest clones take up less than 8% of the sample.

This receptor was identified in a woman in her 50s with active or convalescent COVID-19. The chain joins TRBV11-2 to TRBJ1-2, with 7 junctional bases fitting TRBD1. The material sequenced was peripheral blood. The CDR3 region reads CASSYGQGGNYGYTF. At the DNA level, the sequence is TGTGCCAGCAGCTACGGACAAGGGGGCAACTATGGCTACACCTTC.